These 15 T cell receptor beta chains came from one sample sequenced in a study of T-cell reconstitution after alpha-beta-depleted transplantation in children. This sample's TCRbeta library carried unique molecular identifier barcodes. MiXCR, applied by TCRdb to the PCR reads, yields one record per CDR3 protein. Among a few hundred thousand distinct CDR3 sequences, 25% to 30% were seen once, and the ten largest hold less than 40%. Source: PBMCs, taken before TCRalphabeta/CD19-depleted stem cell transplant. The receptors were gathered from a boy under two years old with Wiskott-Aldrich syndrome, due to receive a stem cell transplant.

V and J are TRBV5-1 and TRBJ2-6, with D unresolved. The CDR3 loop spans 15 amino acids. The germline V and J ends were trimmed by 4 bases and 1 base, with 9 bases remaining between them. Germline V gene lookup returns CDR1 SGHRS and CDR2 YFSETQ. The CDR3 is CASSVEPSGANVLTF. Written as DNA, the CDR3 is TGCGCCAGCAGCGTAGAACCGTCTGGGGCCAACGTCCTGACTTTC. Combining the CDR3 with reference TRBV5-1 and TRBJ2-6 gives the whole variable domain KAGVTQTPRYLIKTRGQQVTLSCSPISGHRSVSWYQQTPGQGLQFLFEYFSETQRNKGNFPGRFSGRQFSNSRSEMNVSTLELGDSALYLCASSVEPSGANVLTFGAGSRLTVL.

This chain uses TRBV27 with TRBJ1-2, with D possibly being TRBD1 (6 bases). V was trimmed by 5 bases and J by 4 bases, leaving 14 bases between them. CDR3 length: 14 residues. Germline assignment: CDR1 MNHEY and CDR2 SMNVEV (reference sequence). The CDR3 loop is CASSPNRVAYGYTF. CDR3 DNA sequence: TGTGCCAGCAGTCCGAACAGGGTTGCCTATGGCTACACCTTC.

The chain couples TRBV6-4 to TRBJ2-1; 13 bases are shared with TRBD2. CDR1 is MRHNA and CDR2 is SNTAGT in the germline V gene. The V segment lost 5 bases and the J segment 2 bases; nucleotides outside the gene matches: 9. The CDR3 extends over 18 amino acids. CDR3 sequence reads: CASSRLAGGPLTYNEQFF. The DNA of the CDR3 is TGTGCCAGCAGTAGACTAGCGGGAGGACCTCTCACCTACAATGAGCAGTTCTTC.

The gene calls are TRBV5-1 and TRBJ2-1; 9 bases align to TRBD2. Germline V gives CDR1 SGHRS, CDR2 YFSETQ. J lost 6 bases, V lost 0 bases, and 7 bases had no gene match. The CDR3 runs to 16 residues. The CDR3 DNA sequence: TGCGCCAGCAGCTTGGGGGCGGGAGGGCCGATCAATGAGCAGTTCTTC. It encodes CASSLGAGGPINEQFF.

V is TRBV28 and J is TRBJ1-6, with D tentatively TRBD1 (5 bases). V lost 6 bases and J lost 5, with 14 bases in between. Germline CDR1 MDHEN, CDR2 SYDVKM. This CDR3 is built from 15 residues. CDR3 in amino acids: CASRQQVLHNSPLHF. The CDR3 bases are TGTGCCAGCAGACAACAGGTTCTTCATAATTCACCCCTCCACTTT.

This clonotype was recorded a few times. This chain joins TRBV5-1 and TRBJ2-1, with 11 bases that match TRBD1. From germline, CDR1 is SGHRS and CDR2 YFSETQ. The CDR3 is 16 residues long. V lost 0 bases, J lost 7 bases, and 6 bases stayed unmatched. This CDR3 reads CASSLEGTGGGNEQFF. CDR3 sequence (DNA): TGCGCCAGCAGCTTGGAAGGGACAGGGGGTGGGAATGAGCAGTTCTTC.

The table lists this clonotype with a few counts. The chain links TRBV7-8 to TRBJ2-1; 10 bases align to TRBD2. The CDR3 loop spans 19 amino acids. CDR1 and CDR2 from the germline V gene are SGHVS and FQNEAQ. The J segment lost 8 bases and the V segment lost 4 bases, leaving 20 bases of the junction unmatched. Here the CDR3 reads CASSSKRLAGPQPFDEQFF. CDR3 in DNA: TGTGCCAGCAGCTCCAAACGACTAGCGGGTCCCCAACCCTTCGATGAGCAGTTCTTC. The full variable domain, rest sourced from reference TRBV7-8 and TRBJ2-1, is GAGVSQSPRYKVAKRGQDVALRCDPISGHVSLFWYQQALGQGPEFLTYFQNEAQLDKSGLPSDRFFAERPEGSVSTLKIQRTQQEDSAVYLCASSSKRLAGPQPFDEQFFGPGTRLTVL.

This chain connects TRBV20-1 to TRBJ2-2; 7 nucleotides align to TRBD2. The CDR3 has 15 amino acids. Per the germline V gene, CDR1 is DFQATT and CDR2 is SNEGSKA (reference sequence). J lost 0 bases, V lost 2 bases, and 3 bases had no gene match. The CDR3 DNA is TGCAGTGCTAGATTAGCGGGTTCGAACACCGGGGAGCTGTTTTTT. This translates into CSARLAGSNTGELFF.

The rearrangement uses TRBV5-1 and TRBJ2-7; 7 bases map to TRBD2. With V trimmed by 5 bases and J by 7 bases, 9 bases remained unmatched. The CDR3 totals 13 residues. CDR1 is SGHRS and CDR2 is YFSETQ in the germline V gene. The CDR3 loop is CASRGEGRSEQYF. The CDR3 DNA sequence: TGCGCCAGCAGGGGGGAGGGCCGCTCTGAGCAGTACTTC.

The chain is built from TRBV15 and TRBJ2-1; 16 nucleotides agree with TRBD2. Germline V lookup: CDR1 LNHNV, CDR2 YYDKDF (reference sequence). Trimming took 1 base from V and 10 from J; bases not matched to a gene: 7. The CDR3 is 17 residues long. The CDR3, as DNA: TGTGCCACCAGCAGAGCCGCGGGACTAGCGGGAGGGCCGGAGCAGTTCTTC. It yields the protein CATSRAAGLAGGPEQFF.

The rearrangement uses TRBV4-1 and TRBJ2-2; the D is unclear. Germline V gene data show CDR1 as MGHRA and CDR2 as YSYEKL. V was trimmed by 3 bases and J by 2 bases, leaving 10 bases between them. The CDR3 contains 15 residues. The CDR3 is CASSQDPSNTGELFF. In DNA form, the CDR3 reads TGCGCCAGCAGCCAGGACCCGTCTAACACCGGGGAGCTGTTTTTT.

This clonotype was picked up a small number of times. V is TRBV4-1 and J is TRBJ1-3, with 11 bases fitting TRBD1. CDR3 length: 16 residues. V was clipped by 4 bases and J by 6 bases; unmatched bases: 8. Germline V gene data show CDR1 as MGHRA and CDR2 as YSYEKL. DNA for the CDR3: TGCGCCAGCAGCCCAAGTGGGGGACAGGGGGAAAACACCATATATTTT. It yields the protein CASSPSGGQGENTIYF.

J is TRBJ2-3 and V is TRBV20-1; 7 bases are a match to TRBD2. CDR1 and CDR2 from the germline V gene are DFQATT and SNEGSKA (reference sequence). CDR3 length: 16 residues. V trimming: 1 base; J trimming: 0 bases; junction bases outside the gene matches: 7. The CDR3 nucleotides read TGCAGTGCTAGAGTCAAGCGGGGATCTAGCACAGATACGCAGTATTTT. Its protein product is CSARVKRGSSTDTQYF.

The chain couples TRBV4-2 to TRBJ2-1; D not certain. Trimming removed 2 bases at V and 2 bases at J, with 7 bases between. The CDR3 runs to 14 residues. Germline CDR1 and CDR2: LGHNA and YNFKEQ. DNA for the CDR3: TGTGCCAGCAGCCAATCGCTAGCCTACAATGAGCAGTTCTTC. Its protein product is CASSQSLAYNEQFF.

This clonotype was found once. The chain couples TRBV5-1 to TRBJ2-7; the D gene is possibly TRBD1 (5 bases). This CDR3 contains 15 residues. The germline V and J ends were trimmed by 1 base and 0 bases, with 11 bases remaining between them. Germline V CDR1 and CDR2: SGHRS, YFSETQ. The DNA for the CDR3 is TGCGCCAGCAGCTTGCAGGGTACAAGCTCCTACGAGCAGTACTTC. Encoded protein: CASSLQGTSSYEQYF.